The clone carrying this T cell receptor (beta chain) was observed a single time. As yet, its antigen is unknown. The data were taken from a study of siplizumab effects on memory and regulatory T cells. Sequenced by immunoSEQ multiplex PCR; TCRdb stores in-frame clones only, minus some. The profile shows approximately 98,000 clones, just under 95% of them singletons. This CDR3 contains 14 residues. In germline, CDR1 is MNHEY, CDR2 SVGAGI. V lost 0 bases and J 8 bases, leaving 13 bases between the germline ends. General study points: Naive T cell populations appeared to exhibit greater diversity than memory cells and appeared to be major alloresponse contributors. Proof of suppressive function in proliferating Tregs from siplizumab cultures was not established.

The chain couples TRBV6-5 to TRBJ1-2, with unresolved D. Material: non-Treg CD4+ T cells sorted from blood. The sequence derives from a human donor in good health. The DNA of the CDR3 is TGTGCCAGCAGTTACTCGATAATGTGGGGAGGCTACACCTTC. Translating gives CASSYSIMWGGYTF.